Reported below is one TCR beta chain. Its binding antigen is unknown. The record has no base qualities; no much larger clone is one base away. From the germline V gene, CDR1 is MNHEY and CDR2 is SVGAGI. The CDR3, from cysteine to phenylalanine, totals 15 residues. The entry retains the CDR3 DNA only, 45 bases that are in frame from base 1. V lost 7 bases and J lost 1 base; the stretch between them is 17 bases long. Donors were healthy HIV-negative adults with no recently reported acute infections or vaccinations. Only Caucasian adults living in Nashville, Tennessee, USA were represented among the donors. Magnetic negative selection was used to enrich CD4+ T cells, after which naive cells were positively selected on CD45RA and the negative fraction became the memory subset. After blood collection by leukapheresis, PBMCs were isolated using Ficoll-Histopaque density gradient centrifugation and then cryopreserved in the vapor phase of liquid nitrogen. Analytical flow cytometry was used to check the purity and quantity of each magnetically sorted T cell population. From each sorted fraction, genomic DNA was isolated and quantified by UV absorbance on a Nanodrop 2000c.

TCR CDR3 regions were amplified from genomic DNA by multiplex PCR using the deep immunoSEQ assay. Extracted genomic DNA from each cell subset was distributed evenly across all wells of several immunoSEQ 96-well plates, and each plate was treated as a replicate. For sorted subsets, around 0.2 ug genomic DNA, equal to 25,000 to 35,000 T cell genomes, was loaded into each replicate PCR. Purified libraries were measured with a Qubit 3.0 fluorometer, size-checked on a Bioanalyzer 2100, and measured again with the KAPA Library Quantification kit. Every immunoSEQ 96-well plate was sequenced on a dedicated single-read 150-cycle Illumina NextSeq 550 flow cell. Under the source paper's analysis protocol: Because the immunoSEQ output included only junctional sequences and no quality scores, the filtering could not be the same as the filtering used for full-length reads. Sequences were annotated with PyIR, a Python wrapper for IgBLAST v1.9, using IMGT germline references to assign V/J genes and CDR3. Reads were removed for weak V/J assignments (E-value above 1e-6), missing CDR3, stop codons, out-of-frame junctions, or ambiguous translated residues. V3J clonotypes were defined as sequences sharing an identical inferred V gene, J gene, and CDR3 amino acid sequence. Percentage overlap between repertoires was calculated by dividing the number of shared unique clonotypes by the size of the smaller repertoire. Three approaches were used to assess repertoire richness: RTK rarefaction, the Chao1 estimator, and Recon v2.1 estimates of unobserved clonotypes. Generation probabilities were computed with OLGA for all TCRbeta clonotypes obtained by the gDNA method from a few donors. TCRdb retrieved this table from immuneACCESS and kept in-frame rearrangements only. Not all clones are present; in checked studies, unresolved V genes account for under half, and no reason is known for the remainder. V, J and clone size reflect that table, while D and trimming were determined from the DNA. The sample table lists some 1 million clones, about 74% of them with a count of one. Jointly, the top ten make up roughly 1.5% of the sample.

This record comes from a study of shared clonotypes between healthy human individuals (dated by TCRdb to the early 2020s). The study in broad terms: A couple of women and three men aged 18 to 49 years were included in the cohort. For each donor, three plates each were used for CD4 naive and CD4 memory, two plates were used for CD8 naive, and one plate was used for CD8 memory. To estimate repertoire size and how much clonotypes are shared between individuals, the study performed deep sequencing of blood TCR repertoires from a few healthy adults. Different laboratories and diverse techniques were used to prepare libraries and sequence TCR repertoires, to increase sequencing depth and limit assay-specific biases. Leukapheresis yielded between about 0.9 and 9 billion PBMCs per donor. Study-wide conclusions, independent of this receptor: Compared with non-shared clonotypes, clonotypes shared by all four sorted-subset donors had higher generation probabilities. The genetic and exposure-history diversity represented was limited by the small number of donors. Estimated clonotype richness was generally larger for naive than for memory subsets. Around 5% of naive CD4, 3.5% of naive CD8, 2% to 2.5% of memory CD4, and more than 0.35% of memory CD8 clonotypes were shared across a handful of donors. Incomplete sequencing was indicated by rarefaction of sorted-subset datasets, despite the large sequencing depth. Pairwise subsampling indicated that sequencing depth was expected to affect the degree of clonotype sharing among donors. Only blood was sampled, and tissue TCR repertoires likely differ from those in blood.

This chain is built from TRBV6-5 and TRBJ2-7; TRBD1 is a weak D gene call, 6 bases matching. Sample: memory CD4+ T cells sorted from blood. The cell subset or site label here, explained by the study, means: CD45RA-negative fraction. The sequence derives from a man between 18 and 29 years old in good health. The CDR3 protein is CASTRTALASYEQYF. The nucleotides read TGTGCCAGCACTCGGACAGCTTTAGCTTCCTACGAGCAGTACTTC.